These 11 T cell receptor beta chains originate from one sample sequenced in a study of cytomegalovirus exposure and HLA in healthy donors. A multiplex PCR was run with 60 Vbeta primers and 13 Jbeta primers. Some clones are missing from TCRdb's copy, which holds only in-frame ones; the method was immunoSEQ multiplex PCR. The sample has 75,000 to 95,000 clones, 60% to 80% seen once. Sequenced sample: PBMCs. These receptors were obtained from a woman under 40 in good health and CMV-seronegative.

This chain uses TRBV27 with TRBJ2-5; 8 nucleotides align to TRBD2. The germline gives CDR1 MNHEY, CDR2 SMNVEV (reference sequence). Trimming removed 5 bases from V and 3 bases from J; junction bases left unmatched: 8. This CDR3 has 15 residues. CDR3 bases: TGTGCCAGCAGTCCAGGAGGAGCGGGAGAAGAGACCCAGTACTTC. Protein: CASSPGGAGEETQYF.

V gene TRBV7-9 combines with J gene TRBJ1-5, with D uncertain. Germline CDR1 reads SEHNR; CDR2 reads FQNEAQ (reference sequence). Trimming stripped 2 bases from V and 5 bases from J, with 10 bases between. There are 14 residues in the CDR3. The CDR3 loop reads CASSLMGADQPQHF. The CDR3 coding sequence is TGTGCCAGCAGCTTAATGGGCGCCGATCAGCCCCAGCATTTT.

This clone was counted only a few times. The V call is TRBV7-2, the J call TRBJ2-7, with D unresolved. The CDR3 has 11 residues. The germline gives CDR1 SGHTA, CDR2 FQGNSA. The V and J ends lost 6 bases and 5 bases respectively, with 8 bases between them. This CDR3 is CASRSTDEQYF. CDR3 sequence (DNA): TGTGCCAGCAGATCAACAGACGAGCAGTACTTC.

This clone was seen only a few times. The J gene is TRBJ2-2, the V gene TRBV10-3; D is unresolved. Germline V gene data show CDR1 as ENHRY and CDR2 as SYGVKD. V lost 11 bases and J 0 bases, leaving 13 bases between the germline ends. There are 14 residues in the CDR3. The CDR3 coding sequence is TGTGCCGCCTCAGCGAACCCGAACACCGGGGAGCTGTTTTTT. Its protein product is CAASANPNTGELFF.

The V call is TRBV6-5, the J call TRBJ2-5; D is possibly TRBD2 (5 bases). Germline V gene sequence: CDR1 MNHEY, CDR2 SVGAGI. CDR3 length: 15 amino acids. With 2 bases removed from V and 4 bases from J, the gap between germline ends came to 14 bases. In DNA, the CDR3 is TGTGCCAGCAGTTACGAGATGAGGGTCGGAGAGACCCAGTACTTC. This codes for CASSYEMRVGETQYF.

This clone was seen only a few times. The chain uses TRBV11-2 and TRBJ2-2; D is undetermined. V was clipped by 1 base and J by 4 bases, with 10 bases between them. CDR1 SGHAT and CDR2 FQNNGV come from the germline V gene. This CDR3 is 15 amino acids long. CDR3 sequence: CASSLVTGPTGELFF. The CDR3 DNA sequence: TGTGCCAGCAGCTTAGTAACGGGTCCCACCGGGGAGCTGTTTTTT.

The CDR3 sequence is CASSLKRNTEAFF. CDR3 bases: TGTGCCAGCAGCTTGAAGCGGAACACTGAAGCTTTCTTT. The chain recombines TRBV5-4 with TRBJ1-1, with D uncertain. V was trimmed by 1 base and J by 1 base, leaving 5 bases between them. Germline values: CDR1 SGHNT, CDR2 YYREEE (reference sequence). The CDR3 runs 13 residues.

The chain carries TRBV2 and TRBJ2-3; weak D call: TRBD1 (5 bases). Germline values: CDR1 SNHLY, CDR2 FYNNEI. Trimming took off 4 bases at V and 2 bases at J, with 13 bases between the two ends. The CDR3 contains 15 residues. CDR3 nucleotide sequence: TGTGCCAGCAGTGTTGTCGGACACAACACAGATACGCAGTATTTT. Its translation: CASSVVGHNTDTQYF.

This sequence joins TRBV10-3 and TRBJ2-3; D remains ambiguous. The CDR3 covers 13 residues. V was trimmed by 3 bases and J by 2 bases, leaving 6 bases between them. Germline V gene sequence: CDR1 ENHRY, CDR2 SYGVKD. In nucleotides, the CDR3 is TGTGCCATCAGTGAACTGATCACAGATACGCAGTATTTT. Protein product: CAISELITDTQYF.

This chain's CDR3 is CASSPGQLSSYNEQFF. In DNA, the CDR3 is TGTGCCAGCAGTCCCGGACAGTTGAGCTCCTACAATGAGCAGTTCTTC. The rearrangement links TRBV7-8 to TRBJ2-1; D perhaps matches TRBD1 (6 bases). Germline V gene sequence: CDR1 SGHVS, CDR2 FQNEAQ. V was trimmed by 6 bases and J by 0 bases, leaving 15 bases between them. CDR3 length: 16 amino acids.

This rearrangement joins TRBV29-1 to TRBJ2-1; TRBD2 is a possible D gene (6 bases). The CDR3 runs 12 residues. The V end lost 4 bases, the J end lost 9 bases, and 13 bases lay between the germline ends. The germline V gene encodes CDR1 SQVTM and CDR2 ANQGSEA. CDR3 residues: CSVVAGPSEQFF. The CDR3 region has the DNA TGCAGCGTTGTGGCGGGGCCCAGTGAGCAGTTCTTC.